This entry features one T cell receptor beta chain sequence. This record comes from a study of blood T cell repertoires in COVID-19. Under the authors' procedure: Amplified reference gene primers provided the basis for estimating nucleated cell counts. The data were produced by immunoSEQ multiplex PCR, yet TCRdb's version contains in-frame clones alone and is incomplete. For V, J and clone size, that table is used; D and trimming come from the DNA. The sample lists around 310,000 clones, roughly 88% occurring once. CDR3 size: 14 residues. The V segment lost 6 bases and the J segment 5 bases; nucleotides outside the gene matches: 9. Germline V gene data show CDR1 as SNHLY and CDR2 as FYNNEI.

Input material: PBMCs or T cells enriched from blood (not recorded which). This sequence originates from a man aged 25-45 years who had recovered from COVID-19. The chain recombines TRBV2 with TRBJ1-1, with 7 bases that match TRBD1. CDR3: CASSPNRGGTEAFF. The CDR3 nucleotides are TGTGCCAGCAGCCCCAACAGGGGAGGAACTGAAGCTTTCTTT.